Following are 3 T cell receptor beta chains from one sample sequenced in a study of OX40 agonist ivuxolimab in advanced cancers. Library preparation used the immunoSEQ multiplex PCR assay. TCRdb mirrors the immuneACCESS table, restricted to in-frame sequences. Some clones are absent from its copies; in checked studies, under half trace to an unresolved V gene, and the reason for the others is unknown. The sample table lists roughly 30,000 clones, 80% to 95% of them with a count of one. Jointly, the top ten make up over 7.5% of the sample. This specimen was CD4+ or CD8+ T cells sorted from blood, taken in a trial of the OX40 agonist ivuxolimab. The receptors were gathered from an adult with an advanced solid tumor such as melanoma, head and neck, liver or kidney cancer.

The CDR3 protein is CASSPTGILVNEQFF. In nucleotides, the CDR3 is TGTGCCAGCAGCCCCACAGGGATATTAGTCAATGAGCAGTTCTTC. This chain links TRBV14 with TRBJ2-1; TRBD1 might be the D (6 bases). Between the trimmed V and J ends, which lost 4 bases and 6 bases, there was a span of 16 bases. The length of the CDR3 is 15 residues. CDR1 and CDR2 (germline): SGHDN, FVKESK.

V gene TRBV27 combines with J gene TRBJ2-7; TRBD2 might be the D (6 bases). Per the germline V gene, CDR1 is MNHEY and CDR2 is SMNVEV (reference sequence). Between the trimmed V and J ends, which lost 4 bases and 2 bases, there was a span of 18 bases. This CDR3 comprises 16 residues. The chain's CDR3 is CASSSAEVSGPYEQYF. As DNA, the CDR3 is TGTGCCAGCAGTTCCGCCGAGGTTAGCGGACCCTACGAGCAGTACTTC.

A few counts support this clone. This chain links TRBV27 with TRBJ2-3; D is undetermined. There are 13 residues in the CDR3. Germline V gene lookup returns CDR1 MNHEY and CDR2 SMNVEV (reference sequence). V lost 2 bases and J 2 bases, leaving 5 bases between the germline ends. The CDR3 spells CASSLGNTDTQYF. CDR3 bases: TGTGCCAGCAGTTTAGGGAACACAGATACGCAGTATTTT.